This passage covers 25 T cell receptor beta chains from one sample sequenced in a study of T cells in localized non-small cell lung cancer. Produced via immunoSEQ multiplex PCR; TCRdb's table is partial and in-frame only. The table records 2,500 to 3,000 clones, 28% of them present only once. The sample consisted of lung tumor tissue, taken before any cancer treatment. Source of these receptors: a man between 40 and 70 years old with stage II squamous cell lung carcinoma.

This clone counts as medium-sized. The gene calls are TRBV11-3 and TRBJ2-3; possible D gene TRBD2, 5 bases. Germline V gives CDR1 SGHNT, CDR2 YENEEA. The V gene lost 4 bases and the J gene lost 4 bases, with 21 bases spanning the gap. The CDR3 extends over 17 amino acids. CDR3 sequence: CASSSPADGGRADTQYF. The CDR3 coding sequence is TGTGCCAGCAGCTCCCCGGCGGACGGAGGAAGGGCAGATACGCAGTATTTT. Full variable domain (missing parts from reference TRBV11-3 and TRBJ2-3): EAGVVQSPRYKIIEKKQPVAFWCNPISGHNTLYWYLQNLGQGPELLIRYENEEAVDDSQLPKDRFSAERLKGVDSTLKIQPAELGDSAVYLCASSSPADGGRADTQYFGPGTRLTVL.

In its sample, this clone was seen a few times. V gene TRBV11-3 combines with J gene TRBJ1-2; D possibly corresponds to TRBD1 (5 bases). From germline, CDR1 is SGHNT and CDR2 YENEEA. The CDR3 totals 17 residues. Trimming cost V 3 bases and J 5 bases, with 22 bases left between them. As DNA, the CDR3 is TGTGCCAGCAGCTTGGATTTAGCTACCGCAGGGCTGTATGGCTACACCTTC. Translated: CASSLDLATAGLYGYTF.

On this clone: It is unclear where the CDR3 begins or ends on the DNA, so no DNA is shown, and the CDR3 is as TCRdb lists it. V and J are TRBV19 and TRBJ1-1; TRBD1, the table's D call, was not compared with the DNA. Germline V CDR1 and CDR2: LNHDA, SQIVND (reference sequence). The CDR3 is 14 residues long, counting both termini. The CDR3 reads CASSILAPNTEAFF.

J is TRBJ2-2 and V is TRBV5-1, with TRBD2 matching over 7 bases. Trimming took 0 bases from V and 5 from J; bases not matched to a gene: 7. This CDR3 region has 16 residues. Germline V gene sequence: CDR1 SGHRS, CDR2 YFSETQ. The CDR3 DNA reads as TGCGCCAGCAGCTTGGCCGCGGGAGTCCGAACCGGGGAGCTGTTTTTT. Translated: CASSLAAGVRTGELFF.

This clone was detected once. The V and J genes are TRBV29-1 and TRBJ2-5; D call uncertain. The CDR3 runs to 14 residues. The germline V and J ends were trimmed by 3 bases and 0 bases, with 11 bases remaining between them. The germline gives CDR1 SQVTM, CDR2 ANQGSEA. CDR3: CSVESRRNQETQYF. The CDR3 region has the DNA TGCAGCGTTGAGAGTCGGCGGAACCAAGAGACCCAGTACTTC. Looking up the rest from reference TRBV29-1 and TRBJ2-5 gives the full variable domain: SAVISQKPSRDICQRGTSLTIQCQVDSQVTMMFWYRQQPGQSLTLIATANQGSEATYESGFVIDKFPISRPNLTFSTLTVSNMSPEDSSIYLCSVESRRNQETQYFGPGTRLLVL.

Relative to its sample, this clone is medium-sized. The genes are TRBV2 and TRBJ2-2; 12 bases align to TRBD2. V was pared by 6 bases and J by 6 bases, with 8 bases of the junction left unmatched. In germline, CDR1 is SNHLY, CDR2 FYNNEI. The CDR3 runs to 16 residues. CDR3 amino acids: CASSNLAGGPSGELFF. The CDR3 DNA reads TGTGCCAGCAGCAACCTAGCGGGGGGGCCGTCCGGGGAGCTGTTTTTT.

The J gene is TRBJ2-5, the V gene TRBV29-1, with D unresolved. CDR1 and CDR2 from the germline V gene are SQVTM and ANQGSEA. The CDR3 runs to 13 residues. Trimming cost V 0 bases and J 5 bases, with 10 bases left between them. This chain's CDR3 is CSVEDPVLETQYF. CDR3 bases: TGCAGCGTTGAAGATCCGGTCCTTGAGACCCAGTACTTC.

This clone was seen a handful of times. The chain links TRBV6-8 to TRBJ2-7; 9 bases fit TRBD1. The CDR3 is 20 amino acids. The germline V gene has CDR1 MNHGY and CDR2 SAAAGT. Losses at the gene ends were 0 bases for V and 0 bases for J; bases not matched to a gene: 15. The CDR3 coding sequence is TGTGCCAGCAGTTACTCAACAGTCCCGGGACAGGGCCAAGCCTCCTACGAGCAGTACTTC. It encodes CASSYSTVPGQGQASYEQYF.

The genes are TRBV11-3 and TRBJ2-1; 8 bases align to TRBD2. The CDR3 consists of 16 residues. V trimming: 4 bases; J trimming: 2 bases; junction bases outside the gene matches: 7. Germline V gives CDR1 SGHNT, CDR2 YENEEA. The CDR3 here is CASSSLPAGAYNEQFF. CDR3 bases: TGTGCCAGCAGCTCCCTCCCAGCGGGAGCCTACAATGAGCAGTTCTTC.

J is TRBJ1-3 and V is TRBV5-1; no clear D. Germline V gene sequence: CDR1 SGHRS, CDR2 YFSETQ. The CDR3 has 16 amino acids. V was pared by 5 bases and J by 0 bases, with 15 bases between. The CDR3, as DNA: TGCGCCAGCAGTTTTCAGGATCTCAGCTCTGGAAACACCATATATTTT. This gives the protein CASSFQDLSSGNTIYF.

By share, this clone ranks as medium-sized. The V and J genes are TRBV1 and TRBJ2-1; the table names TRBD2, a call not compared with the DNA. TRBV1 is a pseudogene. The CDR3 is made up of 13 amino acids. The CDR3 coding sequence is TGCGCCAGCAGCCAAGAGTGGGGGGGGAGCTTCTTCTTC. Translating gives CASSQEWGGSFFF.

This clone is labeled medium-sized. The chain uses TRBV11-3 and TRBJ2-1; maybe TRBD2 (6 bases). Trimming left V 1 base short and J 7 bases short, with 14 bases between. The CDR3 length is 15 residues. The germline CDR1 and CDR2 sequences are SGHNT and YENEEA. DNA for the CDR3: TGTGCCAGCAGCTTAGGGAGGGGCCCTCGGAATGAGCAGTTCTTC. It encodes CASSLGRGPRNEQFF.

This clone counts as medium-sized. The chain combines TRBV10-3 with TRBJ2-1; TRBD1 agrees at 8 bases. V lost 2 bases to trimming and J lost 5 bases; unmatched junction nucleotides: 8. Germline values: CDR1 ENHRY, CDR2 SYGVKD. CDR3 length: 16 residues. The chain's CDR3 is CAISEGQGLGHNEQFF. CDR3 nucleotide sequence: TGTGCCATCAGTGAGGGACAGGGTTTAGGACACAATGAGCAGTTCTTC.

This rearrangement joins TRBV10-3 to TRBJ2-1; 10 nucleotides agree with TRBD2. CDR3 length equals 17 residues. Losses at the gene ends were 0 bases for V and 4 bases for J; bases not matched to a gene: 6. The germline gives CDR1 ENHRY, CDR2 SYGVKD. CDR3 nucleotides: TGTGCCATCAGTGAGTCCGGGGATAGCGGGGGGTACAATGAGCAGTTCTTC. It is translated as CAISESGDSGGYNEQFF.

Only a few counts were recorded for this clone. The J gene is TRBJ1-6, the V gene TRBV9; 9 nucleotides agree with TRBD1. Trimming took 3 bases from V and 9 from J; bases not matched to a gene: 16. Germline V gene data show CDR1 as SGDLS and CDR2 as YYNGEE. The CDR3 extends over 18 amino acids. CDR3: CASSDPRLGTGYFSPLHF. DNA for the CDR3: TGTGCCAGCAGCGACCCTCGTCTCGGGACAGGGTACTTTTCACCCCTCCACTTT.

This clone was observed a handful of times. The chain employs TRBV4-1 and TRBJ2-5, with D hard to call. The CDR3 is made up of 15 amino acids. Per germline, CDR1 MGHRA and CDR2 YSYEKL. V lost 0 bases and J lost 5, with 13 bases in between. CDR3 DNA sequence: TGCGCCAGCAGCCAAGATCACTTTCCACAGGAGACCCAGTACTTC. Protein product: CASSQDHFPQETQYF.

Only a few counts were recorded for this clone. The V gene is TRBV29-1, the J gene TRBJ2-7; 8 bases fit TRBD1. Germline V lookup: CDR1 SQVTM, CDR2 ANQGSEA. The CDR3 covers 14 residues. After removal of 6 bases from V and 4 bases from J, the junction contained 11 bases not matched to a gene. Here the CDR3 DNA reads TGCAGCGTCTTCGGACAGGGTAATGGATACGAGCAGTACTTC. This gives the protein CSVFGQGNGYEQYF.

There are a few counts of this clone. The chain's CDR3 is CASRPAGNQPQHF. In DNA form, the CDR3 reads TGTGCCAGCCGACCGGCGGGCAATCAGCCCCAGCATTTT. The J gene is TRBJ1-5, the V gene TRBV18; D gene ambiguous. V lost 8 bases and J 2 bases, leaving 10 bases between the germline ends. The CDR3 is made up of 13 amino acids. The germline gives CDR1 KGHSH, CDR2 LQKENI.

This chain connects TRBV28 to TRBJ2-7; D unclear. CDR1 MDHEN and CDR2 SYDVKM come from the germline V gene. CDR3 size: 13 residues. The V end was cut by 4 bases, the J end by 5 bases, with 12 bases between. Here the CDR3 DNA reads TGTGCCAGCAGTTCCATAAAATCAAACGAGCAGTACTTC. Its translation is CASSSIKSNEQYF.

The V call is TRBV28, the J call TRBJ2-3; possible D gene TRBD2, 5 bases. The germline V gene has CDR1 MDHEN and CDR2 SYDVKM. The CDR3 spans 15 residues. Trimming took off 3 bases at V and 2 bases at J, with 12 bases between the two ends. CDR3 nucleotide sequence: TGTGCCAGCAGTTTTCCCAGCGGTAACACAGATACGCAGTATTTT. It encodes CASSFPSGNTDTQYF.

The chain combines TRBV7-5 with TRBJ2-3; the DNA was not compared with TRBD2, the D call given in the table. TRBV7-5 is a pseudogene segment. The CDR3 covers 15 residues. CDR3 DNA: TGTGCCAGCAGACGACTAGCGGGAGGCACAGATACGCAGTATTTT. It codes for CASRRLAGGTDTQYF.

The V gene is TRBV19, the J gene TRBJ1-2; D uncertain. CDR3 length: 12 amino acids. Germline CDR1 reads LNHDA; CDR2 reads SQIVND (reference sequence). V lost 3 bases, J lost 3 bases, and 5 bases lay in between. As DNA, the CDR3 is TGTGCCAGTAGTATCTCGGACTATGGCTACACCTTC. Its translation: CASSISDYGYTF.

In this sample, this clone turned up a few times. The rearrangement joins TRBV9 to TRBJ1-2, with D maybe TRBD1 (6 bases). CDR1 is SGDLS and CDR2 is YYNGEE in the germline V gene. CDR3 length: 16 residues. Trimming pared 6 bases from V and 3 bases from J, leaving 21 bases between. CDR3 region: CASTSSRDNGYYGYTF. The CDR3 DNA is TGTGCCAGCACCTCCTCTCGGGACAACGGCTACTATGGCTACACCTTC.

This clone was observed a handful of times. The chain is built from TRBV30 and TRBJ1-4, with TRBD1 matching 10 bases. The V gene end was trimmed by 3 bases and the J gene end by 8 bases; junction bases not matched to a gene: 6. This CDR3 is 14 amino acids long. Germline values: CDR1 GTSNPN, CDR2 SVGIG (reference sequence). CDR3 in DNA: TGTGCCTGGAGCACCGGGACAGGGGAAGAAAAACTGTTTTTT. This translates into CAWSTGTGEEKLFF.

There are a few counts of this clone. The chain uses TRBV6-8 and TRBJ2-1; TRBD2 matches 8 bases. The CDR3 totals 15 residues. V was clipped by 4 bases and J by 4 bases; unmatched bases: 6. CDR1 is MNHGY, CDR2 SAAAGT, per germline. CDR3 DNA sequence: TGTGCCAGCAGTTTAGATAGCGGGGATTACAATGAGCAGTTCTTC. Protein product: CASSLDSGDYNEQFF.